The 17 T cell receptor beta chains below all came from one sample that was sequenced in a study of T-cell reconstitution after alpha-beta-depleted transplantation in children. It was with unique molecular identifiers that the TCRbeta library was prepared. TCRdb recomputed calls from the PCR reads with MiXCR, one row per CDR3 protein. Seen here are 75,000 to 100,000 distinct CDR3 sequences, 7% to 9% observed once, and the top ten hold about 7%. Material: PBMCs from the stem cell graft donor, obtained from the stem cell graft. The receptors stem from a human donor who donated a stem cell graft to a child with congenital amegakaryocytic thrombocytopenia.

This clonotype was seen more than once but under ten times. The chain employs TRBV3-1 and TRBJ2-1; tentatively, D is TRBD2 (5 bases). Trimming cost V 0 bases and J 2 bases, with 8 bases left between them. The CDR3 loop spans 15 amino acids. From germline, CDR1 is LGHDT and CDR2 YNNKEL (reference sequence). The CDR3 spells CASSQDAGPYNEQFF. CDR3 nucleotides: TGTGCCAGCAGCCAAGATGCGGGCCCCTACAATGAGCAGTTCTTC.

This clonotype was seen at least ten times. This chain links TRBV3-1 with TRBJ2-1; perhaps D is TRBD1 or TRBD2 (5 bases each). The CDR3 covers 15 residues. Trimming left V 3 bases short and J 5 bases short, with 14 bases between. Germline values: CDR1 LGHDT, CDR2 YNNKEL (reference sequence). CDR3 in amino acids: CASSQGDFIDNEQFF. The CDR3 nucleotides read TGTGCCAGCAGCCAGGGGGATTTTATCGACAATGAGCAGTTCTTC.

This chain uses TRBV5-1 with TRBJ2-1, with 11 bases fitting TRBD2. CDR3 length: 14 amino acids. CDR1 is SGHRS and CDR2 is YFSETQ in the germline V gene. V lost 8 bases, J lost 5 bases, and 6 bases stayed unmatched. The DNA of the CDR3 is TGCGCCAGTAGGGGACTAGCGGACGACAATGAGCAGTTCTTC. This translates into CASRGLADDNEQFF. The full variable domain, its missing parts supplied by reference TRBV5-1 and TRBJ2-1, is KAGVTQTPRYLIKTRGQQVTLSCSPISGHRSVSWYQQTPGQGLQFLFEYFSETQRNKGNFPGRFSGRQFSNSRSEMNVSTLELGDSALYLCASRGLADDNEQFFGPGTRLTVL.

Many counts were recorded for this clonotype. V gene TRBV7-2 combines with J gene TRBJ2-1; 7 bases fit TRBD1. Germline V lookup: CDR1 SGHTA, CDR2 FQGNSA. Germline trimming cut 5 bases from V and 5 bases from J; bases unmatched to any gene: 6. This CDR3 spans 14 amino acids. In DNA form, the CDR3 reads TGTGCCAGCAGCCGGGGACAGTCGAACAATGAGCAGTTCTTC. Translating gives CASSRGQSNNEQFF.

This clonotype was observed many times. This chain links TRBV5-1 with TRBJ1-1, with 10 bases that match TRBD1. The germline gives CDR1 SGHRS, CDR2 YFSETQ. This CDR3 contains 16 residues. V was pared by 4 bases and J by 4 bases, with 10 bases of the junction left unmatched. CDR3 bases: TGCGCCAGCAGCCCTCGGGACAGGGGATGGAGCACTGAAGCTTTCTTT. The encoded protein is CASSPRDRGWSTEAFF.

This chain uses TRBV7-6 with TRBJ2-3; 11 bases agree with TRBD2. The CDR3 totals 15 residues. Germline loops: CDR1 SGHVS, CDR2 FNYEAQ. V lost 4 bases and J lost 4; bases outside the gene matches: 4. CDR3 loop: CASSSTSGGPDTQYF. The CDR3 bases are TGTGCCAGCAGCTCCACTAGCGGGGGACCAGATACGCAGTATTTT.

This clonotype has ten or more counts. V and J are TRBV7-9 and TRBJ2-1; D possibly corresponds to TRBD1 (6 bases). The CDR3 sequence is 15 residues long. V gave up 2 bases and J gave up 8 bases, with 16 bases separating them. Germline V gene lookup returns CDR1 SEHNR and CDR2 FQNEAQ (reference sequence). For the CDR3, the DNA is TGTGCCAGCAGCTTATCCGGGACAATTATATATGAGCAGTTCTTC. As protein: CASSLSGTIIYEQFF. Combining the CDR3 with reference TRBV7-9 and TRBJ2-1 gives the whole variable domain DTGVSQNPRHKITKRGQNVTFRCDPISEHNRLYWYRQTLGQGPEFLTYFQNEAQLEKSRLLSDRFSAERPKGSFSTLEIQRTEQGDSAMYLCASSLSGTIIYEQFFGPGTRLTVL.

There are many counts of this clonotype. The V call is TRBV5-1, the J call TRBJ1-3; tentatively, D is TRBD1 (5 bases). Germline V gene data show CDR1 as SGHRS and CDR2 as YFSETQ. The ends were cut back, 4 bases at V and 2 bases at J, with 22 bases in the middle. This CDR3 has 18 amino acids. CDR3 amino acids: CASSDSVALTIPGNTIYF. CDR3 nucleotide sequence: TGCGCCAGCAGCGACAGTGTCGCCCTGACTATTCCTGGAAACACCATATATTTT.

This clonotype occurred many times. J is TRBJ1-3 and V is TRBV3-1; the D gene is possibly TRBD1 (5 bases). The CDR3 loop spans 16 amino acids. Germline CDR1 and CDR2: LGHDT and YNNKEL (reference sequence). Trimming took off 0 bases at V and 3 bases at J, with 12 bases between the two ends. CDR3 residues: CASSQDPGRYGNTIYF. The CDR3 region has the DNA TGTGCCAGCAGCCAAGATCCAGGGAGGTATGGAAACACCATATATTTT.

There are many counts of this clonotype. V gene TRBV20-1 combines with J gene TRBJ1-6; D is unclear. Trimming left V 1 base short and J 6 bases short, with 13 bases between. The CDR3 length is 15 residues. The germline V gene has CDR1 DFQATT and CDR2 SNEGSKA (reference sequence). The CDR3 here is CSARVSRTPNSPLHF. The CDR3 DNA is TGCAGTGCTAGAGTCTCAAGGACCCCTAATTCACCCCTCCACTTT.

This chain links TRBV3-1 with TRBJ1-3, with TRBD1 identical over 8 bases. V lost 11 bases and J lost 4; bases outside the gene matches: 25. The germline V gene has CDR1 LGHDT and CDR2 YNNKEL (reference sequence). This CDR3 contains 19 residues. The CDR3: CALSPALRGLVLGGNTIYF. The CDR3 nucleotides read TGTGCCCTCAGTCCAGCCCTCAGGGGGCTTGTCTTGGGAGGAAACACCATATATTTT.

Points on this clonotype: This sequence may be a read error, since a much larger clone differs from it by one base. For the CDR3, the DNA is TGTGCCAGCAGCCCTGAAGGGTCTGAAGCTTTCTTT. It codes for CASSPEGSEAFF. The chain carries TRBV7-2 and TRBJ1-1; D ambiguous. The CDR3 runs to 12 residues. Trimming took off 5 bases at V and 6 bases at J, with 10 bases between the two ends. CDR1 and CDR2 from the germline V gene are SGHTA and FQGNSA.

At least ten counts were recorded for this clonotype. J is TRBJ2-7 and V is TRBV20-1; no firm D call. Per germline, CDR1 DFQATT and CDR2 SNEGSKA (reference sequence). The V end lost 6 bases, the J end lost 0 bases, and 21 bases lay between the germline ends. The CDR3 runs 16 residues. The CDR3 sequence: CSARARMTRSSYEQYF. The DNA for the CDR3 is TGCAGTGCCCGAGCGAGAATGACTCGGAGCTCCTACGAGCAGTACTTC.

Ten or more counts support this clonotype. This CDR3 is CASSSTKGKNEQFF. CDR3 in DNA: TGTGCCAGCAGCTCCACAAAAGGGAAAAATGAGCAGTTCTTC. The rearrangement links TRBV11-1 to TRBJ2-1; D is unresolved. Trimming left V 4 bases short and J 7 bases short, with 14 bases between. Germline V gives CDR1 SGHAT, CDR2 FQDESV (reference sequence). The CDR3 is 14 residues long.

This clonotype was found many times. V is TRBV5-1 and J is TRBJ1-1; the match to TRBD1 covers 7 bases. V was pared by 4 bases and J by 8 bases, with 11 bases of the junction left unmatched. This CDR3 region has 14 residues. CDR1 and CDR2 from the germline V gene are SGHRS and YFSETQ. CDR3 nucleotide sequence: TGCGCCAGCAGCACCGGACAGGATTCCCCCGAAGCTTTCTTT. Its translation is CASSTGQDSPEAFF.

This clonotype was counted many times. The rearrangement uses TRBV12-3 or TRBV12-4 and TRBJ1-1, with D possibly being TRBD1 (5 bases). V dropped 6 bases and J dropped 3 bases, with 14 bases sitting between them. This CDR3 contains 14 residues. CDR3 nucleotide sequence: TGTGCCAGCAGGGAACAGGTATACGACACTGAAGCTTTCTTT. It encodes CASREQVYDTEAFF.

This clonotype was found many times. In nucleotides, the CDR3 is TGTGCCAGCAGTCCCCTTAGCGGGGTCGCTGAGACCCAGTACTTC. The encoded protein is CASSPLSGVAETQYF. The chain is built from TRBV12-3 or TRBV12-4 and TRBJ2-5, with 8 bases identical to TRBD2. Losses at the gene ends were 5 bases for V and 5 bases for J; bases not matched to a gene: 10. CDR3 size: 15 residues.